This note documents a single T cell receptor beta chain sequence. Repertoires were generated with immunoSEQ multiplex PCR, while TCRdb's copy carries only in-frame clones and drops some. Here the sample spans approximately 150,000 clones, roughly 78% being singletons. The CDR3 has 19 residues. The germline V gene encodes CDR1 DFQATT and CDR2 SNEGSKA (reference sequence). V was shortened by 3 bases and J by 0 bases, with 23 bases between the two germline ends. This record comes from a study of blood T cell repertoires in COVID-19. Study-level information: T cells, B-cell-depleted T cells, or PBMCs provided the cDNA or gDNA that served as material.

The rearrangement links TRBV20-1 to TRBJ2-2, with a possible D match to TRBD1 (6 bases). The origin of this receptor is a woman aged 55 to 70 with COVID-19, enrolled during active disease. Sequenced: peripheral blood. The CDR3 bases are TGCAGTGCTAGTGTACCGGGACACCTCGGAGTTGCGAACACCGGGGAGCTGTTTTTT. Its translation: CSASVPGHLGVANTGELFF.